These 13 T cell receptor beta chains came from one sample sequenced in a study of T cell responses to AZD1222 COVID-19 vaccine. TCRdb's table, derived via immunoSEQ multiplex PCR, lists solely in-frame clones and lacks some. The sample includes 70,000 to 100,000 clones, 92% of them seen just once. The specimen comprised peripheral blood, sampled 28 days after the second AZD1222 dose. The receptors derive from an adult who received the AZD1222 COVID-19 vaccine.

This CDR3 is CAWSPGLASNTGELFF. The CDR3 nucleotides are TGTGCCTGGAGCCCGGGACTAGCGTCGAACACCGGGGAGCTGTTTTTT. The chain recombines TRBV30 with TRBJ2-2, with 10 nucleotides matching TRBD2. This CDR3 region has 16 residues. Germline assignment: CDR1 GTSNPN and CDR2 SVGIG (reference sequence). The V and J ends lost 3 bases and 0 bases, in that order; junction bases with no gene match: 4.

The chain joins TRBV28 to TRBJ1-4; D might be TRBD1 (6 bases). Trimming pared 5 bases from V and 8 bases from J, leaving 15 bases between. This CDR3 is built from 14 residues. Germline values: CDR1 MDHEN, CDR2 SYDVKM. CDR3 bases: TGTGCCAGCAGTCAGCATACAGGGTTAGAAAAACTGTTTTTT. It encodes CASSQHTGLEKLFF.

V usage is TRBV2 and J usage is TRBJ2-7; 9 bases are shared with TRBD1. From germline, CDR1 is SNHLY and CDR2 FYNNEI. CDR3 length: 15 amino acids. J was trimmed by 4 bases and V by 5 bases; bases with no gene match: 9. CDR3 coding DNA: TGTGCCAGCAGTCTACAGGGACAGGGAATGTACGAGCAGTACTTC. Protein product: CASSLQGQGMYEQYF. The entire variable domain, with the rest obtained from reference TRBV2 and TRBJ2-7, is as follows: EPEVTQTPSHQVTQMGQEVILRCVPISNHLYFYWYRQILGQKVEFLVSFYNNEISEKSEIFDDQFSVERPDGSNFTLKIRSTKLEDSAMYFCASSLQGQGMYEQYFGPGTRLTVT.

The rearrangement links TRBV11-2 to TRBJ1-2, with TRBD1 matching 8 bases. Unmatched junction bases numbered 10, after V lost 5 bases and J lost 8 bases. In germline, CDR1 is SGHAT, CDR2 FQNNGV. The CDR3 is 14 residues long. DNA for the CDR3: TGTGCCAGCAGCAGAGACAGGGGAGACGCCGGCTACACCTTC. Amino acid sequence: CASSRDRGDAGYTF.

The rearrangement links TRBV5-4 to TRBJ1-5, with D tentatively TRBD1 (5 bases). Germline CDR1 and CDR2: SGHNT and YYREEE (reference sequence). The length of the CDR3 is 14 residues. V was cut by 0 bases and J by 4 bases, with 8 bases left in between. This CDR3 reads CASSLGGGNQPQHF. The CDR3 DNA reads TGTGCCAGCAGCTTGGGGGGGGGAAATCAGCCCCAGCATTTT.

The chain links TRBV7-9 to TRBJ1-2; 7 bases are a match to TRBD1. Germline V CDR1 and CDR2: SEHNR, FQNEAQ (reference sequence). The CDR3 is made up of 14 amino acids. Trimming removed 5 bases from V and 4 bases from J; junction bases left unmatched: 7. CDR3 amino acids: CASSQSGQSYGYTF. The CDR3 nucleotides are TGTGCCAGCAGCCAATCGGGACAGAGCTATGGCTACACCTTC.

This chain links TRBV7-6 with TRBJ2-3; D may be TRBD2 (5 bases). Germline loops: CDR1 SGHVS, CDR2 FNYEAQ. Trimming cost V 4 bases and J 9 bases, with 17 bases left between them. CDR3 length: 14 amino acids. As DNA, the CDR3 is TGTGCCAGCAGCTCTGTGGTACCCCCGGGGACGCAGTATTTT. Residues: CASSSVVPPGTQYF.

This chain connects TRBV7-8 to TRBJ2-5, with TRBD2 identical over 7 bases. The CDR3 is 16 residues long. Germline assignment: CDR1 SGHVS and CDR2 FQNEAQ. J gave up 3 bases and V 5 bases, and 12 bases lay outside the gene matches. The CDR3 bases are TGTGCCAGCAGCCCAGTAAGCGGGGCCCATAAAGAGACCCAGTACTTC. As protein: CASSPVSGAHKETQYF. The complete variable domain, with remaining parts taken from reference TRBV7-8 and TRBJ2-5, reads GAGVSQSPRYKVAKRGQDVALRCDPISGHVSLFWYQQALGQGPEFLTYFQNEAQLDKSGLPSDRFFAERPEGSVSTLKIQRTQQEDSAVYLCASSPVSGAHKETQYFGPGTRLLVL.

CDR3 in DNA: TGTGCCATCAGTGATCCCGAACAACCCACGGGGAACACTGAAGCTTTCTTT. Translating it yields CAISDPEQPTGNTEAFF. The chain couples TRBV10-3 to TRBJ1-1, with D unresolved. V was pared by 3 bases and J by 1 base, with 18 bases between. Germline V CDR1 and CDR2: ENHRY, SYGVKD. The CDR3 is 17 amino acids.

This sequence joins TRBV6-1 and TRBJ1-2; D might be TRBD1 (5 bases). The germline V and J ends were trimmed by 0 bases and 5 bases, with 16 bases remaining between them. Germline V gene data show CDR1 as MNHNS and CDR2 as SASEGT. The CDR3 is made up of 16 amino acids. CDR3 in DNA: TGTGCCAGCAGTGAAGCGTCTCCCAGGGTTGGGTATGGCTACACCTTC. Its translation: CASSEASPRVGYGYTF.

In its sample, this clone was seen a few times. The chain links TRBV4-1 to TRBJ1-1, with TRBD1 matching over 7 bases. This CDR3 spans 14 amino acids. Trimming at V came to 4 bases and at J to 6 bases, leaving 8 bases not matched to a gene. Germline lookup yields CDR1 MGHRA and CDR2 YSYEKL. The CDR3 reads CASSLEVRGSEAFF. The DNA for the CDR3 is TGCGCCAGCAGCCTAGAGGTCAGGGGGTCTGAAGCTTTCTTT.

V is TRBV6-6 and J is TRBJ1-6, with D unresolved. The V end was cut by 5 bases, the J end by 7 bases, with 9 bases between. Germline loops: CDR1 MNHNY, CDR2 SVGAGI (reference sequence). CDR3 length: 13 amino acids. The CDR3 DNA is TGTGCCAGCAGTCCTCAGACCAATTCACCCCTCCACTTT. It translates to CASSPQTNSPLHF.

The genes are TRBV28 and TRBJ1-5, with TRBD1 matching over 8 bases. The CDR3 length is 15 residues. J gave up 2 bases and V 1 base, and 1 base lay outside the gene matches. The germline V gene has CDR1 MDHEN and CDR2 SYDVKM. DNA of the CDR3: TGTGCCAGCAGTTTATCAGGGGGCGGCAATCAGCCCCAGCATTTT. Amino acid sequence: CASSLSGGGNQPQHF.